This paragraph covers one TCR beta chain sequence. Its antigen is not identified. This entry comes from a study of cytomegalovirus exposure and HLA in healthy donors. Study details: One earlier analysis, a look at around 180 million T cells, found almost 120 million unique TCR beta sequences.

It was with 60 Vbeta and 13 Jbeta primers that the PCR ran. Per the authors' pipeline: Counted up in a later analysis, unique TCR beta chains came to 60 million to 95 million, with around 11 million shared. Generated by immunoSEQ multiplex PCR, the TCRdb table keeps only in-frame clones and is missing some. The D gene and trimming were derived from the DNA, and the V and J assignments and clone size from that table. The sample lists some 140,000 clones; approximately 70% were seen once. V trimming: 0 bases; J trimming: 9 bases; junction bases outside the gene matches: 4. Per the germline V gene, CDR1 is SGHTS and CDR2 is YDEGEE. The CDR3 spans 14 residues. Study findings and constraints: HLA allele associations emerged for 15,000 to 20,000 TCR beta sequences in a later analysis, at 0.05 false discovery rate. The number of N-insertions in an Asian-associated ancestry cluster was reportedly below the approximately 690-donor mean in a later analysis.

The chain carries TRBV5-8 and TRBJ2-4, with 9 bases aligning to TRBD1. The sequenced sample was PBMCs. The origin of this receptor is a woman in her 40s in good health and CMV-seronegative. The DNA of the CDR3 is TGTGCCAGCAGCTTGGGGGACAGGGTGGGCATTCAGTACTTC. Translated: CASSLGDRVGIQYF.